The TCR beta chain under discussion was sequenced for a study of blood T cells in healthy people across ages. Of note for this clonotype: What it recognizes is unknown.

General study points: Considered underestimates were the diversity estimates obtained from one million T cells.

Ranging in age from roughly 6 to 95, the donors were healthy Caucasian individuals from Russia. The authors isolated at least 7 million PBMCs per sample. V was cut by 1 base and J by 4 bases, with 14 bases left in between. In germline, CDR1 is SGHTA, CDR2 FQGNSA. The CDR3 runs 16 residues. Using a J-beta primer mix together with a sample-barcoded 5' primer, a second PCR was run for roughly 7 to 11 cycles. TCRdb used MiXCR to reprocess the 5' RACE reads, holding one entry per CDR3 protein. The sample lists roughly 900,000 distinct CDR3 sequences, 48% occurring once. The receptor was derived from a man aged 25 to 45 in good health. Input material: blood. V gene TRBV7-2 combines with J gene TRBJ2-1; D might be TRBD1 or TRBD2, each matching 5 bases. The chain's CDR3 is CASSLVGTRHYNEQFF. The CDR3 nucleotides read TGTGCCAGCAGCTTAGTAGGGACCCGTCATTACAATGAGCAGTTCTTC.